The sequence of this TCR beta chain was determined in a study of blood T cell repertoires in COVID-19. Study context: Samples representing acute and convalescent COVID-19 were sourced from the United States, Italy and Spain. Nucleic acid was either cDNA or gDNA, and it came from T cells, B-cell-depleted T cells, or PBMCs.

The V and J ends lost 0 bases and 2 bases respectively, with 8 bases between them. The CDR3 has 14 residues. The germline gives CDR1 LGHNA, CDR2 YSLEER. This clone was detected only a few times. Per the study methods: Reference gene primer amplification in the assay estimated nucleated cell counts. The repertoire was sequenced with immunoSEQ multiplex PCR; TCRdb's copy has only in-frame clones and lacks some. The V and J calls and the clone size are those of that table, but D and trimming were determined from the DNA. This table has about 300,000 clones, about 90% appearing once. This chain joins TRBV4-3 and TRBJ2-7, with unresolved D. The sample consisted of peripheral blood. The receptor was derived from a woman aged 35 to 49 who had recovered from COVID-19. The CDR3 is CASSQDPRTYEQYF. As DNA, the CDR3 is TGCGCCAGCAGCCAAGATCCCAGAACCTACGAGCAGTACTTC.